The clone carrying this T cell receptor (beta chain) was found once. Its antigen is undetermined. TRB rearrangements spanning V, D and J were amplified using mixed TRB-A/B primers. TCRdb redid the calling of the multiplex PCR reads with MiXCR, one entry per CDR3 protein. Among more than 7,500 distinct CDR3 sequences, around half were seen once, and the ten largest hold 20% to 25%. The template was genomic DNA from peripheral blood, not RNA. The data were taken from a study of T cell repertoires in aging, cancer and after chemotherapy. Overall study: Six age groups, ranging from 30 or younger to 70 or older, included the donors. Study observations and caveats: Across the chemotherapy interval, each cancer cohort showed higher median generation probability, suggesting thymic rebound.

The CDR3 runs to 14 residues. Germline lookup yields CDR1 GTSNPN and CDR2 SVGIG (reference sequence). V lost 3 bases, J lost 1 base, and 2 bases stayed unmatched. The sequenced sample consisted of blood. The chain recombines TRBV30 with TRBJ2-7; 11 bases are a match to TRBD1. This TCR came from a human donor in good health. The CDR3 bases are TGTGCCTGGAGCCGGGACAGGGGGTCCTACGAGCAGTACTTC. Translated: CAWSRDRGSYEQYF.